Listed here are 11 T cell receptor beta chains from one sample, sequenced in a study of cytomegalovirus exposure and HLA in healthy donors. The PCR made use of 60 Vbeta and 13 Jbeta primers. Generated by immunoSEQ multiplex PCR, the TCRdb table keeps only in-frame clones and is missing some. Among under 200,000 clones listed, 71% were seen once. The sequencing input was PBMCs. These receptors were obtained from a woman in her twenties or thirties in good health and CMV-seronegative.

V gene TRBV4-3 combines with J gene TRBJ2-3; 9 nucleotides match TRBD2. With 0 bases clipped from V and 11 bases from J, the junction kept 12 bases outside the gene matches. Germline CDR1 LGHNA, CDR2 YSLEER. The CDR3 has 16 residues. This chain's CDR3 is CASSQDAGYSGSVQYF. Written as DNA, the CDR3 is TGCGCCAGCAGCCAAGACGCAGGGTATAGCGGGAGTGTGCAGTATTTT.

This chain joins TRBV6-5 and TRBJ1-2, with TRBD1 as a possible D gene (6 bases). The germline gives CDR1 MNHEY, CDR2 SVGAGI. The CDR3 sequence is 14 residues long. The V and J ends lost 2 bases and 8 bases respectively, with 15 bases between them. The CDR3 is CASSYRDNFWGYTF. In DNA, the CDR3 is TGTGCCAGCAGTTACCGGGACAACTTTTGGGGCTACACCTTC.

CDR3 coding DNA: TGTGCCAGCAGTTATACAGGCCCCTACGAGCAGTACTTC. It translates to CASSYTGPYEQYF. The chain links TRBV28 to TRBJ2-7; TRBD1 might be the D (5 bases). The CDR3 extends over 13 amino acids. Germline assignment: CDR1 MDHEN and CDR2 SYDVKM. V was trimmed by 4 bases and J by 2 bases, leaving 9 bases between them. Using reference TRBV28 and TRBJ2-7 for the parts outside the CDR3, the full variable domain is DVKVTQSSRYLVKRTGEKVFLECVQDMDHENMFWYRQDPGLGLRLIYFSYDVKMKEKGDIPEGYSVSREKKERFSLILESASTNQTSMYLCASSYTGPYEQYFGPGTRLTVT.

The chain couples TRBV6-1 to TRBJ1-3, with D possibly TRBD1 on 5 matching bases. CDR3 length: 15 amino acids. V lost 6 bases, J lost 0 bases, and 12 bases lay in between. Germline lookup yields CDR1 MNHNS and CDR2 SASEGT. The CDR3 DNA is TGTGCCAGCAGCGCCGGGACTGGCTCTGGAAACACCATATATTTT. It codes for CASSAGTGSGNTIYF.

The chain employs TRBV30 and TRBJ1-1; tentatively, D is TRBD1 (5 bases). Germline CDR1 GTSNPN, CDR2 SVGIG (reference sequence). V lost 0 bases to trimming and J lost 12 bases, with 14 bases between them. The CDR3 spans 12 residues. The CDR3 loop is CAWSVFQGGSFF. CDR3 nucleotides: TGTGCCTGGAGTGTATTCCAGGGAGGTTCTTTCTTT.

This chain links TRBV4-3 with TRBJ2-2; 8 nucleotides align to TRBD1. CDR3 length: 15 amino acids. Germline values: CDR1 LGHNA, CDR2 YSLEER. V was pared by 3 bases and J by 1 base, with 1 base of the junction left unmatched. Here the CDR3 reads CASSQDRVNTGELFF. The CDR3 nucleotides read TGCGCCAGCAGCCAGGACAGGGTGAACACCGGGGAGCTGTTTTTT.

This rearrangement joins TRBV6-5 to TRBJ1-2, with 7 nucleotides matching TRBD1. Trimming at V came to 5 bases and at J to 8 bases, leaving 14 bases not matched to a gene. The germline gives CDR1 MNHEY, CDR2 SVGAGI. The CDR3 extends over 15 amino acids. The CDR3 here is CASSSFRQGRDGYTF. CDR3 coding DNA: TGTGCCAGCAGTAGCTTTCGACAGGGAAGGGACGGCTACACCTTC.

This chain joins TRBV6-5 and TRBJ1-2; D is possibly TRBD1 (6 bases). Germline V gene sequence: CDR1 MNHEY, CDR2 SVGAGI. Trimming stripped 4 bases from V and 4 bases from J, with 13 bases between. There are 14 residues in the CDR3. CDR3 sequence (DNA): TGTGCCAGCAGTTGGGGGCAGGGGATCTATGGCTACACCTTC. It encodes CASSWGQGIYGYTF.

The chain employs TRBV5-1 and TRBJ1-3; D uncertain. Germline CDR1 is SGHRS and CDR2 is YFSETQ. The CDR3 is 15 residues long. Deletions cut 0 bases from V and 6 bases from J, with 13 bases between. The CDR3 coding sequence is TGCGCCAGCAGCTTGGGATCTAGTATTCAAAACACCATATATTTT. As protein: CASSLGSSIQNTIYF.

The chain employs TRBV6-6 and TRBJ1-2; 7 bases are a match to TRBD1. The germline V gene encodes CDR1 MNHNY and CDR2 SVGAGI (reference sequence). V was pared by 0 bases and J by 6 bases, with 1 base of the junction left unmatched. This CDR3 contains 13 residues. CDR3 in amino acids: CASSYSGTDGYTF. The CDR3 DNA is TGTGCCAGCAGTTACTCCGGGACAGATGGCTACACCTTC.

This rearrangement joins TRBV6-1 to TRBJ2-2; D remains unclear. V lost 5 bases to trimming and J lost 5 bases, with 12 bases between them. The CDR3 spans 14 residues. Germline values: CDR1 MNHNS, CDR2 SASEGT. CDR3 sequence (DNA): TGTGCCAGCAGTCCCTCCTTTCAGACCGGGGAGCTGTTTTTT. Translation: CASSPSFQTGELFF.